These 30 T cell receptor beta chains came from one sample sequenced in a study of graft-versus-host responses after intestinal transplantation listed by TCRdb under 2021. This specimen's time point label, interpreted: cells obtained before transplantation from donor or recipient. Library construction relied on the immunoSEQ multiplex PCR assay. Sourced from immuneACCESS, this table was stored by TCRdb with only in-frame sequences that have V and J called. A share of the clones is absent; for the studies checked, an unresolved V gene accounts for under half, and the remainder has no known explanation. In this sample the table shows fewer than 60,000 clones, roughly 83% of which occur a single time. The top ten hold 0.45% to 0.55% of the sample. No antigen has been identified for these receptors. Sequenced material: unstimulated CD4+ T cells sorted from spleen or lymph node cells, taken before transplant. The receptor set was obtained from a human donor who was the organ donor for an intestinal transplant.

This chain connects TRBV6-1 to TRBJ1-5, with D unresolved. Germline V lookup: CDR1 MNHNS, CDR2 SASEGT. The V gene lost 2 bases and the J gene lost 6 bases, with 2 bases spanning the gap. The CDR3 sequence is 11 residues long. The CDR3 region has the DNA TGTGCCAGCAGTGAATTTCAGCCCCAGCATTTT. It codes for CASSEFQPQHF.

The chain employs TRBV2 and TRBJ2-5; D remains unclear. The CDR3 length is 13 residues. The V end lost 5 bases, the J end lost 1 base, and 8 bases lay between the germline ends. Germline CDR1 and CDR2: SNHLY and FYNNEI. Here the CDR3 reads CASSRAFQETQYF. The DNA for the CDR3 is TGTGCCAGCAGTAGGGCATTCCAAGAGACCCAGTACTTC. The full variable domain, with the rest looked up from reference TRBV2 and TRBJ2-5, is EPEVTQTPSHQVTQMGQEVILRCVPISNHLYFYWYRQILGQKVEFLVSFYNNEISEKSEIFDDQFSVERPDGSNFTLKIRSTKLEDSAMYFCASSRAFQETQYFGPGTRLLVL.

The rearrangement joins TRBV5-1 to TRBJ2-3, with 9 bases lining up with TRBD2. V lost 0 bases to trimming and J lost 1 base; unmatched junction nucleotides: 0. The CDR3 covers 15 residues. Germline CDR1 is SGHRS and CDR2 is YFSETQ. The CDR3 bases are TGCGCCAGCAGCTTGGCTAGCGGGGGCACAGATACGCAGTATTTT. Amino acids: CASSLASGGTDTQYF.

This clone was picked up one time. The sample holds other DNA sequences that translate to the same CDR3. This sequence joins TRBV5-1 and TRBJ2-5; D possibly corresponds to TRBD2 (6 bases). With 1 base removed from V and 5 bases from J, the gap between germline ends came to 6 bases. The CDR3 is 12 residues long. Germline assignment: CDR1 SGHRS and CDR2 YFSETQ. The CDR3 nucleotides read TGCGCCAGCAGCTTGCGGGAGGAGACCCAGTACTTC. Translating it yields CASSLREETQYF.

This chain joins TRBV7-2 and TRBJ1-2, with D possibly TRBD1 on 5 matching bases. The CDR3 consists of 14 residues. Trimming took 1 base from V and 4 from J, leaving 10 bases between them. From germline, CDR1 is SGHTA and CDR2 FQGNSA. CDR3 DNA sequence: TGTGCCAGCAGCTTAGTGACAGTGGTCTATGGCTACACCTTC. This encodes CASSLVTVVYGYTF.

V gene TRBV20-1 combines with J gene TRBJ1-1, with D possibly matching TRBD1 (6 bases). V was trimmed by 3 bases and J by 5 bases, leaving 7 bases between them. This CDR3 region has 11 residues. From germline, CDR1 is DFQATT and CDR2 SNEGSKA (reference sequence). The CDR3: CSASQGTEAFF. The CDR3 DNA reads TGCAGTGCTAGTCAGGGGACTGAAGCTTTCTTT.

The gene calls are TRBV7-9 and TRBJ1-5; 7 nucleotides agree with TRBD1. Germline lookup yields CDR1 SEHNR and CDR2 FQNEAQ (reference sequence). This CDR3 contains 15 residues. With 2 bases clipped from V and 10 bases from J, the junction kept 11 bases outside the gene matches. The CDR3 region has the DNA TGTGCCAGCAGCTTAACCCACAGGGGATTGGAACCCCAGCATTTT. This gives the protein CASSLTHRGLEPQHF.

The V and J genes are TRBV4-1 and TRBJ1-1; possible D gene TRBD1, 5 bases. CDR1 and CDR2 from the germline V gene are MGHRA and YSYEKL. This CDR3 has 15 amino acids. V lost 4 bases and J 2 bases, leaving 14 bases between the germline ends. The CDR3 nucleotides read TGCGCCAGCAGCCCCCGAGACAGAGACAACACTGAAGCTTTCTTT. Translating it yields CASSPRDRDNTEAFF.

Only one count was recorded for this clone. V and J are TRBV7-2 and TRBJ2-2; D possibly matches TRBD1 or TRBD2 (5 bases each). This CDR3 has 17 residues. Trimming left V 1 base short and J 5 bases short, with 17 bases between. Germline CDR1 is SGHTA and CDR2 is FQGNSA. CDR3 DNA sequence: TGTGCCAGCAGCTTAGTTGGGGGTGGGCGCCGTACCGGGGAGCTGTTTTTT. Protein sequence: CASSLVGGGRRTGELFF.

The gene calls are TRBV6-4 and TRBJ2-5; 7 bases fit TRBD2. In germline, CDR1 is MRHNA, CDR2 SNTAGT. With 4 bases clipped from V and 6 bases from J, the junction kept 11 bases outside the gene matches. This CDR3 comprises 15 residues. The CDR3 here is CASSGKETSRQTQYF. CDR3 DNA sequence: TGTGCCAGCAGTGGCAAAGAGACTAGCCGTCAGACCCAGTACTTC.

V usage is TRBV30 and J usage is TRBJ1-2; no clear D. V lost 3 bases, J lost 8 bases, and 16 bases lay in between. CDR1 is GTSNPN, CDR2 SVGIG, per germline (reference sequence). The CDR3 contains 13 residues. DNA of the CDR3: TGTGCCTGGAGGCTACGTGCCTGGCTCGGCTACACCTTC. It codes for CAWRLRAWLGYTF.

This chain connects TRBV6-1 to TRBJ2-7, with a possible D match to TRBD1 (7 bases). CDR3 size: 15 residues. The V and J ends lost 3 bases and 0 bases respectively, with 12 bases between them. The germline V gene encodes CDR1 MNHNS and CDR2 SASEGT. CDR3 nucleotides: TGTGCCAGCAGTGATGGCGGGACAGTCTCCTACGAGCAGTACTTC. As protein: CASSDGGTVSYEQYF.

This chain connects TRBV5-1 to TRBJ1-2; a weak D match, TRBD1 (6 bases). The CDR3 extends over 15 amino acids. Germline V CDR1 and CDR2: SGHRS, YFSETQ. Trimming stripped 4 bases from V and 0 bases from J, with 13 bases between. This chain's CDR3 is CASSPRTEANYGYTF. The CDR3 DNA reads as TGCGCCAGCAGCCCTCGGACAGAAGCTAACTATGGCTACACCTTC. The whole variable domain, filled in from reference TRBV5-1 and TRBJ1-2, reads KAGVTQTPRYLIKTRGQQVTLSCSPISGHRSVSWYQQTPGQGLQFLFEYFSETQRNKGNFPGRFSGRQFSNSRSEMNVSTLELGDSALYLCASSPRTEANYGYTFGSGTRLTVV.

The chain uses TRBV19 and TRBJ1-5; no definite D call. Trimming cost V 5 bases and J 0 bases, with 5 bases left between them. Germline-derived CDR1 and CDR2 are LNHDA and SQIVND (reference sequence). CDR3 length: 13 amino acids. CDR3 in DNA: TGTGCCAGTAGTCTACATAGCAATCAGCCCCAGCATTTT. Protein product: CASSLHSNQPQHF.

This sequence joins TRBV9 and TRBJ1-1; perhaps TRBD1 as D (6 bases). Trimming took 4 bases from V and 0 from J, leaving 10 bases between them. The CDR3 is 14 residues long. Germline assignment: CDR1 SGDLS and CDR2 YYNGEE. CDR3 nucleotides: TGTGCCAGCAGCTCACAGGGTTTGAACACTGAAGCTTTCTTT. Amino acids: CASSSQGLNTEAFF. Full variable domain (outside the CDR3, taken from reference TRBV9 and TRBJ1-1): DSGVTQTPKHLITATGQRVTLRCSPRSGDLSVYWYQQSLDQGLQFLIQYYNGEERAKGNILERFSAQQFPDLHSELNLSSLELGDSALYFCASSSQGLNTEAFFGQGTRLTVV.

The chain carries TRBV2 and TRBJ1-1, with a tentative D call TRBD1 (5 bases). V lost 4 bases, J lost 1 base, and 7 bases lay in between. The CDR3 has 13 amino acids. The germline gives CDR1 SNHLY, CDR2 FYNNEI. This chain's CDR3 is CASSARGNTEAFF. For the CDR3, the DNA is TGTGCCAGCAGTGCGAGGGGGAACACTGAAGCTTTCTTT.

This chain's CDR3 is CAWSASPGSNYGYTF. The DNA of the CDR3 is TGTGCCTGGAGTGCCTCCCCGGGGTCCAACTATGGCTACACCTTC. The J gene is TRBJ1-2, the V gene TRBV30; D gene uncertain. The CDR3 runs 15 residues. CDR1 is GTSNPN and CDR2 is SVGIG in the germline V gene (reference sequence). V was cut by 1 base and J by 2 bases, with 14 bases left in between.

As DNA, the CDR3 is TGTGCCAGCAGTGGAAGGACAGGCCTTAGAGCGGGAACCTACGAGCAGTACTTC. This sequence encodes CASSGRTGLRAGTYEQYF. The chain uses TRBV27 and TRBJ2-7; either TRBD1 or TRBD2 may fit D (7 bases each). The CDR3 has 18 residues. Germline CDR1 reads MNHEY; CDR2 reads SMNVEV (reference sequence). V lost 5 bases to trimming and J lost 2 bases, with 25 bases between them.

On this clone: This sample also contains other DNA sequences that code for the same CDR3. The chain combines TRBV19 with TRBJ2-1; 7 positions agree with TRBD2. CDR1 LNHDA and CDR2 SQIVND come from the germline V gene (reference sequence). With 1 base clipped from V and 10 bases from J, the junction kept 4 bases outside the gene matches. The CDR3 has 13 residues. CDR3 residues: CASSIGPRGEQFF. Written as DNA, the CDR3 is TGTGCCAGTAGTATAGGGCCGCGGGGGGAGCAGTTCTTC.

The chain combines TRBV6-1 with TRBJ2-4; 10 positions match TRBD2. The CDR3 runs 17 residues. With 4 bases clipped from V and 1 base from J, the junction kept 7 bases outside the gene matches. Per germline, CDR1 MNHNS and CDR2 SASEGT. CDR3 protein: CASSASGSMGAKNIQYF. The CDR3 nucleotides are TGTGCCAGCAGTGCTAGCGGGAGTATGGGGGCCAAAAACATTCAGTACTTC.

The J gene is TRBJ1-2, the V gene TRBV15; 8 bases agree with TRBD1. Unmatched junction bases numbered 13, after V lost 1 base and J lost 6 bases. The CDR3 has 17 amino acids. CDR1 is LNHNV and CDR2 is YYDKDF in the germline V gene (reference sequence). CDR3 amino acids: CATSRVSSRDRGDGYTF. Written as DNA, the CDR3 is TGTGCCACCAGCAGAGTCAGCAGTCGCGACAGGGGTGATGGCTACACCTTC.

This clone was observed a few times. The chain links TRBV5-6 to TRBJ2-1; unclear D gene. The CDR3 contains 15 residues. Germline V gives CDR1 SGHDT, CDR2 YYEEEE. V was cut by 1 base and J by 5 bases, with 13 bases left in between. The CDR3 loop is CASSLPGLWDNEQFF. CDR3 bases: TGTGCCAGCAGCTTGCCAGGTCTGTGGGACAATGAGCAGTTCTTC.

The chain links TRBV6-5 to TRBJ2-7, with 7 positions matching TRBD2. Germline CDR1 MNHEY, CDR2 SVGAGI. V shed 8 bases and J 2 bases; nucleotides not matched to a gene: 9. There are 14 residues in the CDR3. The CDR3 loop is CASRRGGGTYEQYF. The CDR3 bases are TGTGCCAGCCGGAGGGGCGGGGGTACCTACGAGCAGTACTTC.

In DNA form, the CDR3 reads TGTGCCAGAGGGGGGGATACGCAGTATTTT. Its translation is CARGGDTQYF. J is TRBJ2-3 and V is TRBV7-2; either TRBD1 or TRBD2 may supply D (6 bases each). Germline CDR1 SGHTA, CDR2 FQGNSA. The CDR3 length is 10 residues. Trimming removed 9 bases from V and 6 bases from J, with 7 bases in between.

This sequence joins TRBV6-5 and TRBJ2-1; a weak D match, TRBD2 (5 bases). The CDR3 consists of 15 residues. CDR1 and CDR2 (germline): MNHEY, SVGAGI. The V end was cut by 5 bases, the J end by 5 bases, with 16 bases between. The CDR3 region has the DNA TGTGCCAGCAGTCTTATAGCCGGAGGTCACAATGAGCAGTTCTTC. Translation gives CASSLIAGGHNEQFF.

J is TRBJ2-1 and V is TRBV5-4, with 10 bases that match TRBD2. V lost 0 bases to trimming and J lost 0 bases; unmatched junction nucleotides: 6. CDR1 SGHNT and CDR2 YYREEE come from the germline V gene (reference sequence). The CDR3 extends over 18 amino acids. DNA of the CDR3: TGTGCCAGCAGCTTGGAACTAGCGGGGCTGCGCTCCTACAATGAGCAGTTCTTC. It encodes CASSLELAGLRSYNEQFF.

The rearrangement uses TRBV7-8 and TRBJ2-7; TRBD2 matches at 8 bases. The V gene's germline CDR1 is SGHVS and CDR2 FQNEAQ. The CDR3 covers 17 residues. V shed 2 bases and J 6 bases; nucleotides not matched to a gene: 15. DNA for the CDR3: TGTGCCAGCAGCTTACGCTCTCCGGGACTAGGAACTTCCGAGCAGTACTTC. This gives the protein CASSLRSPGLGTSEQYF. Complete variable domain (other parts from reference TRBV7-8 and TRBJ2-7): GAGVSQSPRYKVAKRGQDVALRCDPISGHVSLFWYQQALGQGPEFLTYFQNEAQLDKSGLPSDRFFAERPEGSVSTLKIQRTQQEDSAVYLCASSLRSPGLGTSEQYFGPGTRLTVT.

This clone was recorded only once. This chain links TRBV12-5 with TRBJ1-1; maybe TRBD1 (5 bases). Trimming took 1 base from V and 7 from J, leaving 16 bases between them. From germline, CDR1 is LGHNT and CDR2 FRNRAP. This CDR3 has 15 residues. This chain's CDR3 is CASGLGDSRTFEAFF. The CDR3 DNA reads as TGTGCTAGTGGTTTGGGGGACTCTAGGACCTTTGAAGCTTTCTTT.

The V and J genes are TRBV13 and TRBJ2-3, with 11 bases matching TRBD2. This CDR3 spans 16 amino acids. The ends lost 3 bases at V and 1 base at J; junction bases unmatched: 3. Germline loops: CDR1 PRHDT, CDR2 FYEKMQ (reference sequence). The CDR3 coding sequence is TGTGCCAGCAGCTTCATAGCGGGAGGGGGCACAGATACGCAGTATTTT. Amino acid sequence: CASSFIAGGGTDTQYF.

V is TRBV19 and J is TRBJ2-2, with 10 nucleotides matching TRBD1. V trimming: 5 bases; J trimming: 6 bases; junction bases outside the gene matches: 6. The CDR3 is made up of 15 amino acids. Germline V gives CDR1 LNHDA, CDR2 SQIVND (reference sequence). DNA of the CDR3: TGTGCCAGTAGTTCCGGACAGGGGGGGGCCGGGGAGCTGTTTTTT. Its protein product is CASSSGQGGAGELFF.